This T cell receptor beta chain is drawn from a study of cytomegalovirus exposure and HLA in healthy donors. General study results and limits: A few chains linked to CMV were shown in vitro to be specific for CMV antigens. Listed as cytomegalovirus-associated were roughly 180 TCR beta chains.

CDR1 is SGHDT and CDR2 is YYEEEE in the germline V gene. Trimming pared 2 bases from V and 4 bases from J, leaving 18 bases between. This CDR3 is 17 amino acids long. Vbeta (60) and Jbeta (13) primers were used in the PCR. The repertoire was sequenced with immunoSEQ multiplex PCR; TCRdb's copy has only in-frame clones and lacks some. Of about 160,000 clones in the sample, approximately 72% were seen once. This clone appeared a few times. Its specificity is not known. This TCR was recovered from a man aged 35-49 years in good health and CMV-seropositive. V is TRBV5-6 and J is TRBJ1-4; no firm D call. Sequencing was performed on PBMCs. The CDR3 sequence: CASSFGSGRAYNEKLFF. The DNA for the CDR3 is TGTGCCAGCAGCTTTGGGTCAGGCCGCGCCTATAATGAAAAACTGTTTTTT.